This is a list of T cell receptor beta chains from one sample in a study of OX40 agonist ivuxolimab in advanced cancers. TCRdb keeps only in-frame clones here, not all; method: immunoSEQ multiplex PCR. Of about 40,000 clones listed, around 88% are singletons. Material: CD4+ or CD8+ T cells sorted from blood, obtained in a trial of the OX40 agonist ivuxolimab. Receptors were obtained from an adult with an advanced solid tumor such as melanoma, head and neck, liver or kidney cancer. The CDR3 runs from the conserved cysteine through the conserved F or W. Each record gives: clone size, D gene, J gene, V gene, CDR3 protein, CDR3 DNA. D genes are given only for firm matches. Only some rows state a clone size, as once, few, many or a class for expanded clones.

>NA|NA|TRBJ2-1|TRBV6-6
CASSYLSNEQFF
TGTGCCAGCAGTTACTTGTCCAATGAGCAGTTCTTC
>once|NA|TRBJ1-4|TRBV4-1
CASSQVYEKLFF
TGCGCCAGCAGCCAAGTTTATGAAAAACTGTTTTTT
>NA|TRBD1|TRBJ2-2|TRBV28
CASSFVVGQGTPTLTGELFF
TGTGCCAGCAGTTTCGTGGTGGGACAGGGGACTCCGACGTTGACCGGGGAGCTGTTTTTT
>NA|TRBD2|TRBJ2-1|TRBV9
CASTRPGLDNEQFF
TGTGCCAGCACCAGACCGGGACTAGACAATGAGCAGTTCTTC
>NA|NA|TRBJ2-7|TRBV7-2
CASSLYTGRGLSYEQYF
TGTGCCAGCAGCTTGTATACTGGCAGGGGCCTCTCCTACGAGCAGTACTTC
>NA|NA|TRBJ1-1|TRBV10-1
CASFELTEAFF
TGCGCCAGCTTCGAACTCACTGAAGCTTTCTTT
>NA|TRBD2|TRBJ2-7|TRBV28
CASSFGTSSYYEQYF
TGTGCCAGCAGTTTCGGGACTAGTAGCTACTACGAGCAGTACTTC
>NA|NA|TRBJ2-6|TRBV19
CASSKTGFSGANVLTF
TGTGCCAGTAGCAAGACAGGTTTCTCTGGGGCCAACGTCCTGACTTTC
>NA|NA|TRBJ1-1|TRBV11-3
CASSLGLNTEAFF
TGTGCCAGCAGCTTAGGGCTCAACACTGAAGCTTTCTTT
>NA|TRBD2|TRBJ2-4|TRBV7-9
CASSLLTSGRIAKNIQYF
TGTGCCAGCAGCTTGCTGACTAGCGGGCGGATAGCCAAAAACATTCAGTACTTC
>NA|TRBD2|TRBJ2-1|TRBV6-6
CASSYWTSGSNEQFF
TGTGCCAGCAGTTACTGGACTAGCGGGAGCAATGAGCAGTTCTTC
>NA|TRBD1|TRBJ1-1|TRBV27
CASSLRTGGFTEAFF
TGTGCCAGCAGTTTGAGGACAGGGGGTTTTACTGAAGCTTTCTTT
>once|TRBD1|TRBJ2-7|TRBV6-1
CASSELGTAYEQYF
TGTGCCAGCAGTGAACTGGGGACAGCCTACGAGCAGTACTTC
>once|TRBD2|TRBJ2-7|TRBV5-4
CASSFDLAGGSHEQYF
TGTGCCAGCAGCTTTGACTTAGCGGGAGGCTCCCACGAGCAGTACTTC
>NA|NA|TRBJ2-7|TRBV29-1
CSVEDWGRNSYEQYF
TGCAGCGTTGAAGACTGGGGACGGAACTCCTACGAGCAGTACTTC
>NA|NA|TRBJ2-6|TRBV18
CASSPGISGANVLTF
TGTGCCAGCTCACCTGGGATCTCTGGGGCCAACGTCCTGACTTTC
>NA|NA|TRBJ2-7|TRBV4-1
CASSQVTSAYEQYF
TGCGCCAGCAGCCAAGTTACTAGTGCGTACGAGCAGTACTTC
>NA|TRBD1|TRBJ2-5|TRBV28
CASARTGEYQETQYF
TGTGCCAGTGCCCGGACAGGAGAGTACCAAGAGACCCAGTACTTC
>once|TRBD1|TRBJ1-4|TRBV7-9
CASSPPDRVANEKLFF
TGTGCCAGCAGCCCGCCCGACAGGGTTGCTAATGAAAAACTGTTTTTT
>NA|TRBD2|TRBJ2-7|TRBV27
CASSLSGLFFYEQYF
TGTGCCAGCAGTTTGTCGGGACTATTCTTCTACGAGCAGTACTTC
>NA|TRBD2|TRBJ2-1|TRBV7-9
CASSFTSGINNEQFF
TGTGCCAGCAGCTTTACTAGCGGGATAAACAATGAGCAGTTCTTC
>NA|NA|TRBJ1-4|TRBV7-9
CASSLGQAGNEKLFF
TGTGCCAGCAGCTTAGGGCAGGCGGGGAATGAAAAACTGTTTTTT
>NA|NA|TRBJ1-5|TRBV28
CASSPRLYSNQPQHF
TGTGCCAGCAGCCCCAGGTTATATAGCAATCAGCCCCAGCATTTT
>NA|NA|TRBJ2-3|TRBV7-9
CASSPSPTGRTDTQYF
TGTGCCAGCAGCCCATCCCCGACAGGACGCACAGATACGCAGTATTTT
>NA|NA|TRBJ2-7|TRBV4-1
CASSQERIPYEQYF
TGCGCCAGCAGCCAAGAGCGAATTCCCTACGAGCAGTACTTC
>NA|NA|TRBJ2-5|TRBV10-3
CAAMVGPEETQYF
TGTGCCGCCATGGTGGGCCCCGAAGAGACCCAGTACTTC
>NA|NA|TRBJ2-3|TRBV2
CASRHSSGEITDTQYF
TGTGCCAGCAGGCATTCCTCAGGGGAGATCACAGATACGCAGTATTTT
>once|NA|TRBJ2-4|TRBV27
CASRLRGRGAIQYF
TGTGCCAGCAGGCTTAGGGGGAGAGGCGCCATTCAGTACTTC
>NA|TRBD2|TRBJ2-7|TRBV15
CATSRDRASGGEQYF
TGTGCCACCAGCAGAGATCGGGCTAGCGGGGGTGAGCAGTACTTC
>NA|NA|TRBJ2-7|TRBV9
CASSSAATRGEQYF
TGTGCCAGCAGCTCCGCCGCGACCAGGGGAGAGCAGTACTTC
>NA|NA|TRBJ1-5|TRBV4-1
CASSQDPSGPQHF
TGCGCCAGCAGCCAAGACCCCTCCGGGCCCCAGCATTTT
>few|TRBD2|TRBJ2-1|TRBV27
CASNGLAGEQFF
TGTGCCAGCAATGGACTAGCAGGCGAGCAGTTCTTC
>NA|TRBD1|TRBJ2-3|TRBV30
CAWRGLGTGFNF
TGTGCCTGGAGGGGTCTTGGGACAGGGTTTAATTTT
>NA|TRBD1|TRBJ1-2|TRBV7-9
CASSLGYGQGLVDYGYTF
TGTGCCAGCAGCTTAGGTTATGGACAGGGGCTTGTTGACTATGGCTACACCTTC
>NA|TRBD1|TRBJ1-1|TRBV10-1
CASAAGGATEAFF
TGCGCCAGCGCGGCAGGGGGCGCCACTGAAGCTTTCTTT
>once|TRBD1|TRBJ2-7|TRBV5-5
CASSLWTGVDEQYF
TGTGCCAGCAGCTTGTGGACAGGGGTGGACGAGCAGTACTTC
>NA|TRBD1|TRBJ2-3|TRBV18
CASSPEPGQGADTQYF
TGTGCCAGCTCACCTGAACCGGGACAGGGGGCAGATACGCAGTATTTT
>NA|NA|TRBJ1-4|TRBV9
CASSVGGGTNEKLFF
TGTGCCAGCAGCGTAGGCGGGGGGACAAATGAAAAACTGTTTTTT
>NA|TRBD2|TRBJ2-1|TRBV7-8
CASSPTSVAYEQFF
TGTGCCAGCAGCCCTACTAGCGTCGCCTATGAGCAGTTCTTC
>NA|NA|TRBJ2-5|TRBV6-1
CASGTILTETQYF
TGTGCCAGCGGGACGATATTAACGGAGACCCAGTACTTC
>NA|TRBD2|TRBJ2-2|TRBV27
CASSLRGGPGELFF
TGTGCCAGCAGTTTAAGGGGAGGGCCCGGGGAGCTGTTTTTT
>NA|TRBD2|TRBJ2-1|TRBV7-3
CASSIGLAGVDEQFF
TGTGCCAGCAGCATAGGACTAGCGGGAGTGGATGAGCAGTTCTTC
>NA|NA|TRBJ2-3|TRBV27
CASSAGTPRGPDTQYF
TGTGCCAGCAGTGCGGGGACGCCTCGGGGCCCAGATACGCAGTATTTT
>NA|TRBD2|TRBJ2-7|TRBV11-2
CASSLELPGGYEQYF
TGTGCCAGCAGCTTAGAACTCCCGGGAGGCTACGAGCAGTACTTC
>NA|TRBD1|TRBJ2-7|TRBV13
CASSPTGGSEQYF
TGTGCCAGCAGCCCAACAGGGGGCTCCGAGCAGTACTTC
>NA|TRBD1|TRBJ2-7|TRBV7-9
CASSVTPGQGPYEQYF
TGTGCCAGCAGCGTCACACCGGGACAGGGCCCTTACGAGCAGTACTTC
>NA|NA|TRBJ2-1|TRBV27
CASQPVEYNEQFF
TGTGCCAGCCAGCCAGTCGAATACAATGAGCAGTTCTTC
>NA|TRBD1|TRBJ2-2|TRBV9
CASSGYRGLDTGELFF
TGTGCCAGCAGCGGATACAGGGGATTAGACACCGGGGAGCTGTTTTTT